The clone carrying this T cell receptor (beta chain) appeared once. Germline and junction disagree at one end, which may indicate a read error. CDR3 and TCR beta VDJ profiling relied on genomic DNA as the template. TCRdb re-called the reads with MiXCR, one entry per CDR3 protein. The sample comprises hundreds of thousands of distinct CDR3 sequences, roughly 80% of which are singletons, and 35% to 50% rests with the top ten. This specimen comes from a study of CD8+CD57+ T cells in acquired aplastic anemia. About the research overall: Recorded DNA amounts for sorted CD4+ and CD8+ cells had an average of around 3.5 ug.

The CDR3 extends over 14 amino acids. Germline V gives CDR1 SEHNR, CDR2 FQNEAQ (reference sequence). Before being chosen for sequencing, patients had shown CD8+CD57+ cell expansion by flow cytometry. The sequence derives from a human donor with aplastic anemia. The chain couples TRBV7-9 to TRBJ2-7; a possible D gene is TRBD2 (7 bases). The sample comprised sorted CD4+, CD8+, or CD8+CD57+ T cells (not recorded which) from PBMCs. CDR3 in amino acids: CASSPGAGDYTDTF. As DNA, the CDR3 is TGTGCCAGCAGCCCCGGGGCAGGGGACTACACAGATACCTTC. Based on the CDR3 plus reference TRBV7-9 and TRBJ2-7, the full variable domain is DTGVSQNPRHKITKRGQNVTFRCDPISEHNRLYWYRQTLGQGPEFLTYFQNEAQLEKSRLLSDRFSAERPKGSFSTLEIQRTEQGDSAMYLCASSPGAGDYTDTFGPGTRLTVT.